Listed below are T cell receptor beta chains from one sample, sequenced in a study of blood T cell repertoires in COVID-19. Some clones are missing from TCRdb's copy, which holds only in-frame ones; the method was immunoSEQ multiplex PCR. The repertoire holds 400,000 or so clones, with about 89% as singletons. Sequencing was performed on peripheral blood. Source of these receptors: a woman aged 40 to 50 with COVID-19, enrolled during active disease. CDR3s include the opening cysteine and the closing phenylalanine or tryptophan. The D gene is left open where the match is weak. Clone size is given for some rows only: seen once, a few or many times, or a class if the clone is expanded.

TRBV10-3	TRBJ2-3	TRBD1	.	TGTGCCATCAGTGAAGACAGGGGGTACACAGATACGCAGTATTTT	CAISEDRGYTDTQYF
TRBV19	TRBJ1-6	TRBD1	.	TGTGCCAGTAGTCCATTGGGCCTTAATCGGGACAGATCGAATTCACCCCTCCACTTT	CASSPLGLNRDRSNSPLHF
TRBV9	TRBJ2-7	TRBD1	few	TGTGCCAGCAGCGTAGATGGACAGGGGGGCTACGAGCAGTACTTC	CASSVDGQGGYEQYF
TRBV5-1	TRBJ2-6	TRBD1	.	TGCGCCAGCAGTCCGACAGGGGGGAGCTCTGGGGCCAACGTCCTGACTTTC	CASSPTGGSSGANVLTF
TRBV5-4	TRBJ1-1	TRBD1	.	TGTGCCAGCAGCGGAGGACAGGGGAGGACTGAAGCTTTCTTT	CASSGGQGRTEAFF
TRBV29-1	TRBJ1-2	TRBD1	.	TGCAGCGTTGAAGCAAAGGACAGGAACTATGGCTACACCTTC	CSVEAKDRNYGYTF
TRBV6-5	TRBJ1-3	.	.	TGTGCCAGCAGTTACTCAGGGGTCGGAAACACCATATATTTT	CASSYSGVGNTIYF
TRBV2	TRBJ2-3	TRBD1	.	TGTGCCAGCAGTCGGGACAGGGGCACAGATACGCAGTATTTT	CASSRDRGTDTQYF
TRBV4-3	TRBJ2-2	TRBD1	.	TGCGCCAGCAGCCAAGATCAGGGGGCCGGGGAGCTGTTTTTT	CASSQDQGAGELFF
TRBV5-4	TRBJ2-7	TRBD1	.	TGTGCCAGCAGCTCACCCGGTCGGACAGGGCGAAGCGAGCAGTACTTC	CASSSPGRTGRSEQYF
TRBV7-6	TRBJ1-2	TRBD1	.	TGTGCCAGCAGCTTAGGAGGGACAGGGCTCTATGGCTACACCTTC	CASSLGGTGLYGYTF
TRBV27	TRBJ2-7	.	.	TGTGCCAGCAGAACCCACAGGGACACCTACGAGCAGTACTTC	CASRTHRDTYEQYF
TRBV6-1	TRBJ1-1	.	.	TGTGCCAGCAGTGACTTGGTTCTCGATCGGGTGAACACTGAAGCTTTCTTT	CASSDLVLDRVNTEAFF
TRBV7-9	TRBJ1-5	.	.	TGTGCCAGCAGCTCCAGTGCTTATCAGGATAGCAATCAGCCCCAGCATTTT	CASSSSAYQDSNQPQHF
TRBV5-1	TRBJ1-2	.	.	TGCGCCAGCAGCGCTATTGACGCAGGTGGCTACACCTTC	CASSAIDAGGYTF
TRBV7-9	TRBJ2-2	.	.	TGTGCCAGCAGCTTACTGTCGCAGGGCACCGGGGAGCTGTTTTTT	CASSLLSQGTGELFF